Detailed here is one T cell receptor (beta chain). Antigen: not known. These data are taken from a study of beta chain features in type 1 diabetes. Turning to the study itself: Cells sorted and examined across all samples totaled roughly 100,000,000.

Overall study results and limits: Any HLA effect on TCRB rearrangement was left unresolved by small sub-analyses.

Without exception, sorted populations had purity beyond 95%. The V and J ends lost 3 bases and 5 bases, in that order; junction bases with no gene match: 5. CDR3 length: 17 residues. Germline V gene data show CDR1 as SEHNR and CDR2 as FQNEAQ (reference sequence). The entirety of the isolated RNA underwent reverse transcription, so expressed TCRB transcripts were sequenced. Mean read depth for naive, central memory and regulatory T cell samples was about 3.4 million reads. The assay was immunoSEQ multiplex PCR, and TCRdb's table has in-frame clones only and misses some. The table lists roughly 60,000 clones, roughly three fifths of them singletons.

This TCR came from a woman between 18 and 29 years old in good health. This rearrangement joins TRBV7-9 to TRBJ2-2; 14 bases align to TRBD2. The sequenced sample consisted of Tregs from blood. The chain's CDR3 is CASSLPTSGRGTGELFF. In DNA, the CDR3 is TGTGCCAGCAGCTTGCCGACTAGCGGGAGGGGGACCGGGGAGCTGTTTTTT.